These 29 T cell receptor beta chains originate from one sample sequenced in a study of CD8+CD57+ T cells in acquired aplastic anemia. For CDR3 and TCR beta VDJ profiling, genomic DNA was the template used. Each CDR3 protein is one row after TCRdb ran MiXCR on the reads. The sample records about 110,000 distinct CDR3 sequences, approximately 49% being singletons. Sequenced input: sorted CD4+, CD8+, or CD8+CD57+ T cells (not recorded which) from PBMCs. Receptor source: a human donor in good health, serving as a control.

This clonotype was picked up a small number of times. V usage is TRBV9 and J usage is TRBJ2-7; 8 bases map to TRBD1. Unmatched junction bases numbered 1, after V lost 3 bases and J lost 2 bases. The germline gives CDR1 SGDLS, CDR2 YYNGEE. This CDR3 comprises 13 residues. In DNA form, the CDR3 reads TGTGCCAGCAGCGGGACAGGGACCTACGAGCAGTACTTC. Translation: CASSGTGTYEQYF.

This clonotype was seen at least ten times. The chain links TRBV12-3 or TRBV12-4 to TRBJ2-2, with D maybe TRBD1 (6 bases). The CDR3 runs 16 residues. V dropped 5 bases and J dropped 6 bases, with 19 bases sitting between them. The CDR3 reads CASSPGHGVESGELFF. The CDR3 nucleotides read TGTGCCAGCAGTCCGGGACACGGAGTGGAGTCCGGGGAGCTGTTTTTT.

V gene TRBV6-1 combines with J gene TRBJ2-1; D possibly matches TRBD1 or TRBD2 (5 bases each). Germline assignment: CDR1 MNHNS and CDR2 SASEGT. V lost 5 bases, J lost 0 bases, and 14 bases lay in between. This CDR3 is built from 16 residues. In nucleotides, the CDR3 is TGTGCCAGCAGTCCGGGACGGATAAGCTCCTACAATGAGCAGTTCTTC. Translation: CASSPGRISSYNEQFF.

A remark on this clonotype: One junction end disagrees with the germline gene, perhaps due to a read error. The J gene is TRBJ1-6, the V gene TRBV7-7; 11 nucleotides line up with TRBD1. CDR1 is SSHAT, CDR2 FNYEAQ, per germline (reference sequence). The CDR3 is 14 residues long. The CDR3 spells CASSPGQGESTLHF. CDR3 coding DNA: TGTGCTAGCAGCCCGGGACAGGGGGAGAGTACCCTCCACTTT.

The chain carries TRBV7-2 and TRBJ1-1; 8 bases line up with TRBD1. With V trimmed by 3 bases and J by 6 bases, 9 bases remained unmatched. The CDR3 runs to 15 residues. Germline CDR1 reads SGHTA; CDR2 reads FQGNSA. The DNA of the CDR3 is TGTGCCAGCAGCTTCCGGGCGGGGACAGGTTCTGAAGCTTTCTTT. Translating it yields CASSFRAGTGSEAFF.

This clonotype showed up many times. The V and J genes are TRBV20-1 and TRBJ1-4; perhaps TRBD1 as D (6 bases). V lost 3 bases and J lost 8, with 16 bases in between. In germline, CDR1 is DFQATT, CDR2 SNEGSKA (reference sequence). The CDR3 runs to 14 residues. CDR3 in DNA: TGCAGTGCTAGGGATAGGGACATCGGGGAAAAACTGTTTTTT. The encoded protein is CSARDRDIGEKLFF.

There are a few counts of this clonotype. The chain uses TRBV7-2 and TRBJ2-3, with D unresolved. Germline V gives CDR1 SGHTA, CDR2 FQGNSA. Trimming pared 3 bases from V and 1 base from J, leaving 5 bases between. The CDR3 totals 13 residues. CDR3 coding DNA: TGTGCCAGCAGCTTCCGCGGCACAGATACGCAGTATTTT. Translated, it gives CASSFRGTDTQYF.

This clonotype was observed many times. This chain joins TRBV5-6 and TRBJ1-1; no clear D gene. V gave up 0 bases and J gave up 1 base, with 7 bases separating them. The CDR3 sequence is 14 residues long. CDR1 SGHDT and CDR2 YYEEEE come from the germline V gene. CDR3 sequence (DNA): TGTGCCAGCAGCTTGGGCCAGAAGAACACTGAAGCTTTCTTT. It encodes CASSLGQKNTEAFF.

The rearrangement joins TRBV9 to TRBJ2-7, with D tentatively TRBD1 (6 bases). This CDR3 contains 15 residues. Trimming removed 0 bases at V and 2 bases at J, with 12 bases between. Germline-derived CDR1 and CDR2 are SGDLS and YYNGEE. The CDR3 reads CASSVGAGDAYEQYF. CDR3 bases: TGTGCCAGCAGCGTAGGGGCAGGGGACGCCTACGAGCAGTACTTC. Looking up the rest from reference TRBV9 and TRBJ2-7 gives the full variable domain: DSGVTQTPKHLITATGQRVTLRCSPRSGDLSVYWYQQSLDQGLQFLIQYYNGEERAKGNILERFSAQQFPDLHSELNLSSLELGDSALYFCASSVGAGDAYEQYFGPGTRLTVT.

The CDR3 DNA is TGCAGTGCTAGAGATCCAGGTCCAGGACTAGCTGTCCACGAGCAGTACTTC. Its protein product is CSARDPGPGLAVHEQYF. The chain carries TRBV20-1 and TRBJ2-7; TRBD2 matches 8 bases. Germline values: CDR1 DFQATT, CDR2 SNEGSKA (reference sequence). This CDR3 region has 17 residues. Trimming took 0 bases from V and 5 from J; bases not matched to a gene: 15.

This clonotype was recorded only once. The chain combines TRBV9 with TRBJ2-2, with no clear D. In germline, CDR1 is SGDLS, CDR2 YYNGEE. The CDR3 has 12 amino acids. Trimming stripped 4 bases from V and 8 bases from J, with 9 bases between. CDR3 DNA: TGTGCCAGCAGCACCCAGCGAGGGGAGCTGTTTTTT. Protein product: CASSTQRGELFF. Drawing the rest from reference TRBV9 and TRBJ2-2, the complete variable domain is DSGVTQTPKHLITATGQRVTLRCSPRSGDLSVYWYQQSLDQGLQFLIQYYNGEERAKGNILERFSAQQFPDLHSELNLSSLELGDSALYFCASSTQRGELFFGEGSRLTVL.

The chain carries TRBV7-2 and TRBJ1-1; D may be TRBD1 (6 bases). Trimming cost V 6 bases and J 8 bases, with 10 bases left between them. The CDR3 runs 11 residues. Germline lookup yields CDR1 SGHTA and CDR2 FQGNSA. CDR3 in DNA: TGTGCCAGCAGTAACACAGGGGAAGCTTTCTTT. Protein sequence: CASSNTGEAFF.

The CDR3 spells CASSEVVTF. Here the CDR3 DNA reads TGTGCCAGCAGTGAAGTAGTTACCTTC. The V call is TRBV2, the J call TRBJ1-2; D remains ambiguous. The CDR3 has 9 residues. The germline gives CDR1 SNHLY, CDR2 FYNNEI. V was pared by 1 base and J by 14 bases, with 5 bases between.

This rearrangement joins TRBV19 to TRBJ1-4; no firm D call. V lost 7 bases and J lost 6, with 15 bases in between. The CDR3 has 14 residues. Germline CDR1 is LNHDA and CDR2 is SQIVND (reference sequence). CDR3 nucleotide sequence: TGTGCCAGTACTATTGGAACGGACGATGAAAAACTGTTTTTT. Its protein is CASTIGTDDEKLFF.

This clonotype occurred a few times. This chain uses TRBV29-1 with TRBJ2-7; D is perhaps TRBD2 (6 bases). The germline V gene has CDR1 SQVTM and CDR2 ANQGSEA. The CDR3 is made up of 10 amino acids. V shed 7 bases and J shed 6 bases, with 10 bases lying between them. The CDR3 DNA follows: TGCAGCGGGGGGGACGCCGAGCAGTACTTC. Translation gives CSGGDAEQYF.

Points on this clonotype: Given a much more abundant clone one base away, this may be a read error. The genes are TRBV4-1 and TRBJ1-5; 8 bases are shared with TRBD1. The germline V gene encodes CDR1 MGHRA and CDR2 YSYEKL. The CDR3 contains 18 residues. CDR3 residues: CASGQEGAGGLSNQPQHF. DNA of the CDR3: TGCGCCAGCGGCCAAGAAGGGGCAGGGGGCCTCAGCAATCAGCCCCAGCATTTT.

This clonotype was picked up many times. The rearrangement uses TRBV4-3 and TRBJ1-1; a weak D match, TRBD1 (5 bases). V lost 1 base and J 1 base, leaving 13 bases between the germline ends. Germline V gene data show CDR1 as LGHNA and CDR2 as YSLEER. The CDR3 covers 16 residues. The CDR3: CASSQVVDRSNTEAFF. The CDR3, as DNA: TGCGCCAGCAGCCAAGTTGTTGACAGATCGAACACTGAAGCTTTCTTT.

This clonotype was detected many times. The chain joins TRBV10-2 to TRBJ2-3, with 10 nucleotides matching TRBD2. The germline CDR1 and CDR2 sequences are WSHSY and SAAADI. The CDR3 spans 15 residues. The V segment lost 4 bases and the J segment 3 bases; nucleotides outside the gene matches: 4. As DNA, the CDR3 is TGCGCCAGCAGTGGGACTAGCGGACGGACAGATACGCAGTATTTT. Its translation is CASSGTSGRTDTQYF.

This clonotype was seen ten or more times. V gene TRBV4-1 combines with J gene TRBJ2-7, with D tentatively TRBD2 (7 bases). The CDR3 runs 15 residues. Germline V CDR1 and CDR2: MGHRA, YSYEKL. Trimming took 0 bases from V and 7 from J, leaving 16 bases between them. The CDR3 reads CASSQEWGGFKEQYF. In DNA form, the CDR3 reads TGCGCCAGCAGCCAAGAGTGGGGGGGCTTTAAGGAGCAGTACTTC.

This sequence joins TRBV11-2 and TRBJ2-1; D may be TRBD1 (6 bases). Deletions cut 5 bases from V and 6 bases from J, with 23 bases between. Germline V lookup: CDR1 SGHAT, CDR2 FQNNGV. CDR3 size: 17 residues. The CDR3 here is CASSLETGLSLSNEQFF. In DNA form, the CDR3 reads TGTGCCAGCAGCCTGGAAACAGGGTTAAGTTTAAGCAATGAGCAGTTCTTC.

This clonotype was observed a handful of times. The chain couples TRBV15 to TRBJ2-3, with no clear D. This CDR3 contains 17 residues. Germline CDR1 and CDR2: LNHNV and YYDKDF (reference sequence). V was cut by 3 bases and J by 3 bases, with 19 bases left in between. CDR3 sequence reads: CATSRPRFAGSTDTQYF. CDR3 bases: TGTGCCACCAGCAGGCCCCGCTTTGCCGGGTCAACAGATACGCAGTATTTT.

J is TRBJ2-3 and V is TRBV15; 7 bases match TRBD1. V lost 0 bases and J lost 1; bases outside the gene matches: 1. The CDR3 consists of 15 residues. Germline V CDR1 and CDR2: LNHNV, YYDKDF (reference sequence). CDR3 DNA sequence: TGTGCCACCAGCAGAGATCAGGGGGGCACAGATACGCAGTATTTT. Translating gives CATSRDQGGTDTQYF.

This clonotype was picked up many times. The chain couples TRBV6-2 or TRBV6-3 to TRBJ2-7; D is perhaps TRBD2 (5 bases). This CDR3 spans 17 amino acids. Germline-derived CDR1 and CDR2 are MNHEY and SVGEGT. The V end was cut by 0 bases, the J end by 1 base, with 16 bases between. The CDR3 spells CASSYSRRGRGSYEQYF. The CDR3 coding sequence is TGTGCCAGCAGTTACTCGCGGCGAGGACGGGGATCCTACGAGCAGTACTTC.

The chain uses TRBV2 and TRBJ1-2; D might be TRBD1 (6 bases). This CDR3 is 13 amino acids long. Trimming left V 7 bases short and J 6 bases short, with 15 bases between. CDR1 is SNHLY, CDR2 FYNNEI, per germline. CDR3: CASTWQGSDGYTF. The CDR3 DNA is TGTGCCAGCACTTGGCAGGGGAGCGATGGCTACACCTTC.

This clonotype was counted once. One end of the junction is discordant with germline, which a read error may explain. The CDR3 region is CASGMGGYEAFF. The CDR3 DNA is TGTGCCAGCGGCATGGGGGGCTATGAAGCTTTCTTC. The rearrangement links TRBV7-9 to TRBJ1-1, with D possibly matching TRBD1 (6 bases). The CDR3 length is 12 residues. Germline values: CDR1 SEHNR, CDR2 FQNEAQ (reference sequence).

This clonotype was recorded a few times. This rearrangement joins TRBV3-1 to TRBJ2-5, with 8 bases fitting TRBD2. Per germline, CDR1 LGHDT and CDR2 YNNKEL (reference sequence). The V and J ends lost 0 bases and 2 bases, in that order; junction bases with no gene match: 8. The CDR3 has 17 amino acids. This CDR3 is CASSQEAIAGMQETQYF. In DNA, the CDR3 is TGTGCCAGCAGCCAAGAAGCAATAGCGGGGATGCAAGAGACCCAGTACTTC.

V usage is TRBV10-1 and J usage is TRBJ2-7; 10 bases are a match to TRBD2. CDR1 is WNHNN and CDR2 is SYGVQD in the germline V gene (reference sequence). The CDR3 has 14 amino acids. Trimming took 4 bases from V and 6 from J; bases not matched to a gene: 6. The DNA of the CDR3 is TGCGCCAGCAGTGTTAAGCGGGGGGGCGTCGAGCAGTACTTC. Residues: CASSVKRGGVEQYF.

This clonotype has a count of ten or more. The chain combines TRBV19 with TRBJ2-7; 10 bases align to TRBD1. The CDR3 extends over 14 amino acids. After removal of 5 bases from V and 3 bases from J, the junction contained 4 bases not matched to a gene. Germline CDR1 reads LNHDA; CDR2 reads SQIVND (reference sequence). The CDR3 DNA follows: TGTGCCAGTAGTTCCGGGACAGGGGACTACGAGCAGTACTTC. Amino acids: CASSSGTGDYEQYF.

The table lists this clonotype with many counts. The V call is TRBV7-9, the J call TRBJ2-2, with 14 bases lining up with TRBD2. Germline CDR1 reads SEHNR; CDR2 reads FQNEAQ (reference sequence). Germline trimming cut 10 bases from V and 0 bases from J; bases unmatched to any gene: 7. The CDR3 is made up of 17 amino acids. CDR3: CANQGLAGGTNTGELFF. In DNA, the CDR3 is TGTGCCAACCAAGGACTAGCGGGGGGCACGAACACCGGGGAGCTGTTTTTT.